Shown below are 24 T cell receptor beta chains from a single sample sequenced in a study of radiotherapy plus CTLA-4 blockade in lung cancer. This table comes from immunoSEQ multiplex PCR, and its TCRdb copy is limited to in-frame clones, with some not included. The repertoire has 95,000 to 150,000 clones, over 80% of them found once; the top ten carry more than 6.5%. This sample comprised peripheral blood, obtained from a patient treated with radiotherapy plus ipilimumab. The receptors come from a human donor with non-small cell lung cancer that progressed on radiotherapy plus ipilimumab.

The V gene is TRBV4-1, the J gene TRBJ1-2; the match to TRBD1 covers 10 bases. The V segment lost 1 base and the J segment 5 bases; nucleotides outside the gene matches: 4. Germline CDR1 and CDR2: MGHRA and YSYEKL. This CDR3 region has 15 residues. In DNA form, the CDR3 reads TGCGCCAGCAGCCAAGGCGGACAGGGGGATTATGGCTACACCTTC. Translating it yields CASSQGGQGDYGYTF.

CDR3 nucleotide sequence: TGTGCCAGTAGTAGGTTTTGGACAGGGAGAGAGACCCAGTACTTC. As protein: CASSRFWTGRETQYF. V gene TRBV19 combines with J gene TRBJ2-5; TRBD1 agrees at 8 bases. This CDR3 contains 15 residues. V shed 4 bases and J 4 bases; nucleotides not matched to a gene: 8. Germline-derived CDR1 and CDR2 are LNHDA and SQIVND (reference sequence).

The DNA for the CDR3 is TGTGCCAGCAGCCCCGGAGTATTGCCCCAGCATTTT. Translated: CASSPGVLPQHF. V usage is TRBV6-6 and J usage is TRBJ1-5; D gene uncertain. The CDR3 is 12 amino acids. V was shortened by 6 bases and J by 9 bases, with 12 bases between the two germline ends. CDR1 is MNHNY and CDR2 is SVGAGI in the germline V gene (reference sequence).

The chain has TRBV19 and TRBJ2-7; 14 bases are shared with TRBD2. Germline CDR1 reads LNHDA; CDR2 reads SQIVND (reference sequence). Trimming at V came to 6 bases and at J to 5 bases, leaving 9 bases not matched to a gene. This CDR3 is built from 16 residues. CDR3 protein: CASRSYGTSGSNEQYF. The CDR3 DNA sequence: TGTGCCAGTAGAAGTTACGGGACTAGCGGGAGTAACGAGCAGTACTTC.

The chain is built from TRBV27 and TRBJ1-1; TRBD1 agrees at 9 bases. Germline values: CDR1 MNHEY, CDR2 SMNVEV (reference sequence). CDR3 length: 15 residues. Unmatched junction bases numbered 10, after V lost 7 bases and J lost 4 bases. The CDR3 region is CASTPQGQGVTEAFF. As DNA, the CDR3 is TGTGCCAGCACCCCCCAGGGACAGGGAGTCACTGAAGCTTTCTTT.

This chain links TRBV6-5 with TRBJ2-5; D unresolved. In germline, CDR1 is MNHEY, CDR2 SVGAGI. The germline V and J ends were trimmed by 6 bases and 5 bases, with 16 bases remaining between them. The CDR3 runs to 14 residues. The DNA of the CDR3 is TGTGCCAGCAGCGATCAATTCGGTCGCGAGACCCAGTACTTC. Residues: CASSDQFGRETQYF.

This sequence joins TRBV11-2 and TRBJ1-2, with a weak D call TRBD1 (5 bases). Germline loops: CDR1 SGHAT, CDR2 FQNNGV. The CDR3 contains 16 residues. V was trimmed by 6 bases and J by 7 bases, leaving 24 bases between them. For the CDR3, the DNA is TGTGCCAGCAGAACATTGGCCCAGGGAATTTATCGTGGCTACACCTTC. It is translated as CASRTLAQGIYRGYTF. The whole variable domain, remainder taken from reference TRBV11-2 and TRBJ1-2, is EAGVAQSPRYKIIEKRQSVAFWCNPISGHATLYWYQQILGQGPKLLIQFQNNGVVDDSQLPKDRFSAERLKGVDSTLKIQPAKLEDSAVYLCASRTLAQGIYRGYTFGSGTRLTVV.

The rearrangement joins TRBV30 to TRBJ1-5; D remains unclear. In germline, CDR1 is GTSNPN, CDR2 SVGIG (reference sequence). The V gene lost 2 bases and the J gene lost 1 base, with 6 bases spanning the gap. There are 13 residues in the CDR3. The CDR3 DNA reads as TGTGCCTGGAGTTATGACAGCAATCAGCCCCAGCATTTT. This sequence encodes CAWSYDSNQPQHF.

The J gene is TRBJ2-3, the V gene TRBV20-1; 9 nucleotides align to TRBD2. This CDR3 spans 11 amino acids. Germline-derived CDR1 and CDR2 are DFQATT and SNEGSKA (reference sequence). V gave up 2 bases and J gave up 10 bases; unmatched junction bases: 1. CDR3 sequence: CSARSSGAQYF. For the CDR3, the DNA is TGCAGTGCTAGATCTAGCGGGGCGCAGTATTTT.

The chain is built from TRBV7-8 and TRBJ1-2; D uncertain. There are 14 residues in the CDR3. Germline V gives CDR1 SGHVS, CDR2 FQNEAQ. The V end was cut by 5 bases, the J end by 0 bases, with 10 bases between. The CDR3 DNA follows: TGTGCCAGCAGCCCCATCCTGGCTAACTATGGCTACACCTTC. It yields the protein CASSPILANYGYTF.

A word on this clone: One junction end disagrees with the germline gene, perhaps due to a read error. The chain is built from TRBV5-3 and TRBJ2-7, with TRBD2 as a possible D gene (5 bases). TRBV5-3 is an ORF for which the function is uncertain. This CDR3 has 13 amino acids. The CDR3 nucleotides are TGTGCCAGCAGCTTGGTAGCAGCGGACGAGCAGTACTTC. As protein: CASSLVAADEQYF.

This clone was found once. V is TRBV10-2 and J is TRBJ2-7; unclear D gene. This CDR3 comprises 14 residues. CDR1 is WSHSY, CDR2 SAAADI, per germline. Deletions cut 7 bases from V and 3 bases from J, with 16 bases between. CDR3 amino acids: CASTSSTGNYEQYF. In DNA form, the CDR3 reads TGCGCCAGCACCTCATCGACTGGGAACTACGAGCAGTACTTC.

The rearrangement links TRBV5-4 to TRBJ2-5, with 9 nucleotides matching TRBD2. V gave up 5 bases and J gave up 4 bases; unmatched junction bases: 6. This CDR3 spans 14 amino acids. CDR1 and CDR2 from the germline V gene are SGHNT and YYREEE (reference sequence). In DNA, the CDR3 is TGTGCCAGCAGTCGTAGCGGGGGTGGAGAGACCCAGTACTTC. Encoded protein: CASSRSGGGETQYF.

This chain connects TRBV9 to TRBJ2-3; 7 bases are a match to TRBD1. This CDR3 has 16 amino acids. The V segment lost 4 bases and the J segment 1 base; nucleotides outside the gene matches: 9. Germline loops: CDR1 SGDLS, CDR2 YYNGEE. As DNA, the CDR3 is TGTGCCAGCAGCAATGAGGGGGCGCGCGGCACAGATACGCAGTATTTT. This codes for CASSNEGARGTDTQYF.

The V and J genes are TRBV13 and TRBJ2-1; no definite D call. Per germline, CDR1 PRHDT and CDR2 FYEKMQ (reference sequence). This CDR3 comprises 16 residues. Trimming pared 2 bases from V and 5 bases from J, leaving 16 bases between. The CDR3 coding sequence is TGTGCCAGCAGCTTATTTTCAAATCGTGGAGACAATGAGCAGTTCTTC. Protein product: CASSLFSNRGDNEQFF.

The gene calls are TRBV7-9 and TRBJ1-1; D might be TRBD1 (5 bases). In germline, CDR1 is SEHNR, CDR2 FQNEAQ (reference sequence). This CDR3 spans 15 amino acids. V was trimmed by 0 bases and J by 5 bases, leaving 13 bases between them. This CDR3 is CASSLARVRVTEAFF. In DNA form, the CDR3 reads TGTGCCAGCAGCTTAGCCCGGGTCAGGGTGACTGAAGCTTTCTTT. Full variable domain (missing parts from reference TRBV7-9 and TRBJ1-1): DTGVSQNPRHKITKRGQNVTFRCDPISEHNRLYWYRQTLGQGPEFLTYFQNEAQLEKSRLLSDRFSAERPKGSFSTLEIQRTEQGDSAMYLCASSLARVRVTEAFFGQGTRLTVV.

The CDR3 sequence: CASSLIAGGGIAGELFF. The CDR3 bases are TGTGCCAGCAGTTTAATCGCGGGAGGGGGGATTGCCGGGGAGCTGTTTTTT. The V and J genes are TRBV28 and TRBJ2-2; TRBD2 matches 9 bases. V lost 2 bases and J lost 6; bases outside the gene matches: 10. The CDR3 totals 17 residues. In germline, CDR1 is MDHEN, CDR2 SYDVKM.

The chain couples TRBV5-4 to TRBJ2-5, with 12 bases aligning to TRBD1. The CDR3 covers 15 residues. Germline V CDR1 and CDR2: SGHNT, YYREEE (reference sequence). V gave up 9 bases and J gave up 2 bases; unmatched junction bases: 8. Written as DNA, the CDR3 is TGTGCCACAGGACGGGACAGGGGGCGACAAGAGACCCAGTACTTC. As protein: CATGRDRGRQETQYF. Filled out from reference TRBV5-4 and TRBJ2-5, the complete variable domain reads ETGVTQSPTHLIKTRGQQVTLRCSSQSGHNTVSWYQQALGQGPQFIFQYYREEENGRGNFPPRFSGLQFPNYSSELNVNALELDDSALYLCATGRDRGRQETQYFGPGTRLLVL.

The V call is TRBV7-8, the J call TRBJ2-7, with D unclear. The CDR3 contains 12 residues. The V end was cut by 6 bases, the J end by 2 bases, with 8 bases between. From germline, CDR1 is SGHVS and CDR2 FQNEAQ. The CDR3 protein is CASRRDTYEQYF. The CDR3 DNA is TGTGCCAGCAGAAGAGACACCTACGAGCAGTACTTC.

The chain links TRBV30 to TRBJ1-6, with 9 positions matching TRBD1. This CDR3 has 14 residues. With V trimmed by 3 bases and J by 7 bases, 4 bases remained unmatched. Germline V lookup: CDR1 GTSNPN, CDR2 SVGIG (reference sequence). This CDR3 reads CAWSKTGGNSPLHF. The CDR3 coding sequence is TGTGCCTGGAGCAAGACAGGGGGAAATTCACCCCTCCACTTT.

The V call is TRBV6-5, the J call TRBJ2-1; D could derive from TRBD1 or TRBD2 (5 bases each). Germline V gene lookup returns CDR1 MNHEY and CDR2 SVGAGI. With 4 bases removed from V and 0 bases from J, the gap between germline ends came to 10 bases. CDR3 length equals 15 residues. In DNA, the CDR3 is TGTGCCAGCAGTTTAGAGGGGAGCTCCTACAATGAGCAGTTCTTC. It encodes CASSLEGSSYNEQFF.

V usage is TRBV11-1 and J usage is TRBJ1-3; no definite D call. This CDR3 region has 11 residues. Trimming stripped 8 bases from V and 4 bases from J, with 6 bases between. CDR1 and CDR2 (germline): SGHAT, FQDESV (reference sequence). CDR3 sequence reads: CASAIGNTIYF. CDR3 coding DNA: TGTGCCAGCGCAATCGGAAACACCATATATTTT.

The chain uses TRBV10-3 and TRBJ2-7, with D possibly being TRBD1 (5 bases). Germline-derived CDR1 and CDR2 are ENHRY and SYGVKD. This CDR3 is 13 amino acids long. The V end was cut by 11 bases, the J end by 2 bases, with 16 bases between. The CDR3 DNA reads TGTGCCCTCGTTCTTTGGGGCGCCTACGAGCAGTACTTC. The encoded protein is CALVLWGAYEQYF.

J is TRBJ1-5 and V is TRBV6-5, with a weak D call TRBD1 (5 bases). CDR3 length equals 14 residues. CDR1 and CDR2 from the germline V gene are MNHEY and SVGAGI. V lost 5 bases and J 4 bases, leaving 12 bases between the germline ends. CDR3 DNA sequence: TGTGCCAGCAGTGCGGGACTCCCGAATCAGCCCCAGCATTTT. Translating gives CASSAGLPNQPQHF.